This TCR beta chain was captured in a study of T cell responses to AZD1222 COVID-19 vaccine (dated by TCRdb to the early 2020s). Describing the broader study: Because spike-specific TCR depth and breadth did not differ between the two schedules, AZD1222 recipients who got a second dose at roughly 4 weeks were pooled with those who got a second dose at roughly 12 weeks. Trial participants were enrolled into age subgroups of 18-55, 56-69 and 70-plus years, which contained around 150, 28 and 57 TCR-sequenced participants, respectively. A total of 230 to 250 trial participants underwent TCR sequencing, of whom 207 received two doses of AZD1222 and about 26 received two doses of the MenACWY control vaccine.

What the work shows at the level of the full study, not this receptor alone: The 56-69-year group was small, and its depth increase did not reach significance, likely because of low power. Participants were mostly white British, with more females than males. The authors suggested clonal diversity may have been underestimated. Nearly half of unique spike-specific TCRs reportedly recognized epitopes outside regions mutated in the B.1.351 and B.1.1.7 variants. Because no day 14 peak-response samples were available, the repertoires could be characterized only after the peak T cell response. The whole spike protein was spanned by vaccine-associated CD4 TCRs, and dominant responses were seen in regions 160-218 and 743-854. A significant rise in spike-specific TCR breadth and depth was observed after two AZD1222 doses relative to day 0 and relative to MenACWY recipients. Only a handful of AZD1222 recipients were SARS-CoV-2 seropositive at baseline, limiting conclusions about previously exposed vaccinees.

The CDR3 regions of human TCRbeta chains were analyzed by immunosequencing. The study's processing was this. Repertoire TCRs were checked for matches against a reference library of SARS-CoV-2-specific TCRs that had been generated using the MIRA antigen-specificity platform. Breadth was defined as the fraction of unique TCRs that were SARS-CoV-2-associated, and depth was defined as the fraction of total T cells that were SARS-CoV-2-associated. Using the MIRA data, every spike-specific TCR was mapped to the spike region that the TCR reacted to and assigned to either a CD4 or a CD8 class. Log10-transformed breadth and depth values were compared by one-way ANOVA with Sidak's multiple comparisons tests. Entries here come from immuneACCESS through TCRdb and include only in-frame sequences with V and J called. Some clones fail to appear in such tables; in the studies checked, an unresolved V gene covers under half of the shortfall, and the cause of the remainder is unknown. V, J and clone size reflect that table, while D and trimming were determined from the DNA. Recorded for this sample are 65,000 or so clones; around 84% of them occurred a single time. The biggest ten clones account for 9.8% of the sample.

The time point label for this specimen denotes: baseline before first vaccination. Vaccinee samples were obtained from the UK trials COV001 and COV002, which included a single-blind randomized controlled phase 2/3 trial of AZD1222 (ChAdOx1 nCoV-19) in healthy adults. For TCRbeta chain sequencing, PBMC samples from trial participants were taken at day 0 and at day 28 after the second dose. Points on this clone: The target of this receptor is not known. Base qualities were left out, and no much larger clone turns up one base away.

Source: peripheral blood, taken on day 0 of AZD1222 vaccination. The receptor was isolated from an adult in good health.

Here is the DNA: TGTGCCAGCAGTAGGGACGGGGTCTCCTACGAGCAGTACTTC. Translation gives CASSRDGVSYEQYF. The rearranged segments are TRBV6-2 or TRBV6-3 and TRBJ2-7; the D gene is possibly TRBD1 or TRBD2, each agreeing over 5 bases. Taken from the germline V gene, the CDR1 and CDR2 loops are MNHEY and SVGEGT. The CDR3 covers 14 residues, taking in both the cysteine and the phenylalanine. The read is trimmed to its CDR3 DNA, 42 bases read in frame from base 1. The V and J ends are trimmed by 5 bases and 0 bases, leaving 11 bases between them.